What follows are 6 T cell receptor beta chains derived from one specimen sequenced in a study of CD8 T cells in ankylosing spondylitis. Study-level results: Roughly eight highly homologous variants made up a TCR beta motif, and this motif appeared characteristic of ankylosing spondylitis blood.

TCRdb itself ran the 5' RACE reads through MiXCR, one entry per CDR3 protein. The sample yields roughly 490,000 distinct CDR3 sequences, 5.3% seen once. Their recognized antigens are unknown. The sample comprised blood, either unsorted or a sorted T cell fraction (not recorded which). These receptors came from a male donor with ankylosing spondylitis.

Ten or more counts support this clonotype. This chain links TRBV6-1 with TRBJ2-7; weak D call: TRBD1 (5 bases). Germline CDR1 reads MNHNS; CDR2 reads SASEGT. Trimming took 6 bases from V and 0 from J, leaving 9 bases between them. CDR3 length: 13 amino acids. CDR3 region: CASSMDNSYEQYF. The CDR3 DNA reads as TGTGCCAGCAGCATGGACAACTCCTACGAGCAGTACTTC.

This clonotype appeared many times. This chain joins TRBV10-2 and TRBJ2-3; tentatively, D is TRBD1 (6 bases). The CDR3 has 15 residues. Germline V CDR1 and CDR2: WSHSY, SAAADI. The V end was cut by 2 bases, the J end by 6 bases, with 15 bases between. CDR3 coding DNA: TGCGCCAGCAGTGAGGGGACAATAAGAACGGATACGCAGTATTTT. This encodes CASSEGTIRTDTQYF.

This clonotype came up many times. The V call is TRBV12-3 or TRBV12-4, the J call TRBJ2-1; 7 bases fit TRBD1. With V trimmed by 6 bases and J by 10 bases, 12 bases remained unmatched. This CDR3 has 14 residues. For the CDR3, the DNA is TGTGCCAGCAGCTTGCCTCATCCGGGACAGGAGCAGTTCTTC. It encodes CASSLPHPGQEQFF.

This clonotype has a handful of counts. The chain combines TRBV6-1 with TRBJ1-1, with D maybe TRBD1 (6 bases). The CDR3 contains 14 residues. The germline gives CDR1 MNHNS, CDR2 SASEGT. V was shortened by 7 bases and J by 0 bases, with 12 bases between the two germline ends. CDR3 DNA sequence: TGTGCCAGCACCTCCGACAGGTTGAACACTGAAGCTTTCTTT. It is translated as CASTSDRLNTEAFF.

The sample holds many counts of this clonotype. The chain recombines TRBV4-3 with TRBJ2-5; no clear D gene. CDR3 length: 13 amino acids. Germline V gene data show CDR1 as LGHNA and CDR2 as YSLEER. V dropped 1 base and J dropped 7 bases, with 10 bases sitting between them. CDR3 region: CASSQAGFGTQYF. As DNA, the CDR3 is TGCGCCAGCAGCCAAGCGGGTTTCGGGACCCAGTACTTC.

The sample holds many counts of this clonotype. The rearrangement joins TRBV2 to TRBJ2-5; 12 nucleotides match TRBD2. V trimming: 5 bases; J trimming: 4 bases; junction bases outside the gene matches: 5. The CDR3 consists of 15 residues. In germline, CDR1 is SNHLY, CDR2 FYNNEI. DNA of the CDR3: TGTGCCAGCAGTTCTGGACTAGCGGGACGAGAGACCCAGTACTTC. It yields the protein CASSSGLAGRETQYF.